The 15 T cell receptor beta chains below come from one sample, sequenced in a study of shared clonotypes between healthy human individuals. Here immunoSEQ multiplex PCR was the method, and the copy in TCRdb shows in-frame clones only, minus some. The sample records nearly 750,000 clones, around 70% being singletons. The specimen was memory CD4+ T cells sorted from blood. Subset here: CD45RA-negative fraction. Receptors were obtained from a woman under 40 in good health.

The chain combines TRBV7-2 with TRBJ2-5; TRBD1 agrees at 9 bases. TRBJ2-7 matches the DNA end more closely, so the J call is doubtful. The CDR3 extends over 16 amino acids. Germline V gene data show CDR1 as SGHTA and CDR2 as FQGNSA. Written as DNA, the CDR3 is TGTGCCAGCACCGCCAGAATAGGGACAGGGACCTACGAGCAGTACTTC. Encoded protein: CASTARIGTGTYEQYF.

This chain uses TRBV2 with TRBJ1-5; no definite D call. The ends were cut back, 4 bases at V and 4 bases at J, with 11 bases in the middle. The V gene's germline CDR1 is SNHLY and CDR2 FYNNEI. The CDR3 has 14 residues. The CDR3 here is CASSARWRNQPQHF. CDR3 nucleotides: TGTGCCAGCAGTGCTCGATGGCGGAATCAGCCCCAGCATTTT.

The V gene is TRBV28, the J gene TRBJ2-3; 7 positions match TRBD2. The CDR3 consists of 15 residues. Germline-derived CDR1 and CDR2 are MDHEN and SYDVKM. V was clipped by 5 bases and J by 0 bases; unmatched bases: 5. CDR3 sequence reads: CASSATSDSTDTQYF. In DNA, the CDR3 is TGTGCCAGCAGTGCAACTAGCGATAGCACAGATACGCAGTATTTT.

This clone occurred once. V is TRBV19 and J is TRBJ1-1; TRBD1 might be the D (6 bases). The V end was cut by 1 base, the J end by 12 bases, with 15 bases between. This CDR3 contains 13 residues. Per germline, CDR1 LNHDA and CDR2 SQIVND (reference sequence). The CDR3 sequence is CASSIAEGDTPFF. The CDR3 nucleotides read TGTGCCAGTAGTATAGCAGAGGGGGATACTCCTTTCTTT.

This clone was counted once. This rearrangement joins TRBV21-1 to TRBJ2-5; the table names TRBD2, a call not compared with the DNA. TRBV21-1 is described as a pseudogene. The CDR3 length is 11 residues. CDR3 bases: TGTGCCAGCAGCAGTCACGGGGCCCAGTACTTC. It yields the protein CASSSHGAQYF.

Note on this clone: With only one base between it and a far larger clone, this is likely a read error. J is TRBJ2-5 and V is TRBV28; a possible D gene is TRBD2 (6 bases). The CDR3 sequence is 15 residues long. Looked up from germline, CDR1 is MDHEN and CDR2 is SYDVKM. The CDR3 DNA is TGTGTCAGCAGTTTGACCGGTGGGGGGCAAGAGACCCAGTACTTC. Amino acid sequence: CVSSLTGGGQETQYF.

This clone was seen just once. The junction does not match germline at one end; this may be a read error. The chain carries TRBV4-1 and TRBJ2-5; maybe TRBD2 (5 bases). CDR1 is MGHRA and CDR2 is YSYEKL in the germline V gene. There are 13 residues in the CDR3. The CDR3 DNA is TGTGCCAGCAGCCAAGATCGAGGGCAGACCCAGTACTTC. It is translated as CASSQDRGQTQYF.

This clone was found once. This rearrangement joins TRBV7-3 to TRBJ2-1, with TRBD2 identical over 7 bases. V gave up 5 bases and J gave up 6 bases; unmatched junction bases: 7. CDR3 length: 14 amino acids. CDR1 SGHTA and CDR2 FQGTGA come from the germline V gene. The DNA for the CDR3 is TGTGCCAGCAGCACCCCGACTAGCCCCAATGAGCAGTTCTTC. Encoded protein: CASSTPTSPNEQFF.

Comment on this clone: This CDR3 is also generated by other DNA sequences in the sample. The V call is TRBV4-1, the J call TRBJ2-2; the match to TRBD1 covers 7 bases. The V gene end was trimmed by 1 base and the J gene end by 3 bases; junction bases not matched to a gene: 2. The CDR3 is 15 amino acids. CDR1 and CDR2 from the germline V gene are MGHRA and YSYEKL. The CDR3 spells CASSQGDRDTGELFF. The CDR3, as DNA: TGCGCCAGCAGCCAAGGTGACAGGGACACCGGGGAGCTGTTTTTT.

As DNA, the CDR3 is TGTGCCAGCAGTGCGAAGATCCACTCTGGAAACACCATATATTTT. Protein product: CASSAKIHSGNTIYF. The chain recombines TRBV6-1 with TRBJ1-3; D uncertain. This CDR3 spans 15 amino acids. Germline loops: CDR1 MNHNS, CDR2 SASEGT. Trimming cost V 4 bases and J 0 bases, with 10 bases left between them.

This clone was seen a few times. This sequence joins TRBV5-1 and TRBJ1-4; 10 bases are shared with TRBD1. The CDR3 has 16 residues. V trimming: 4 bases; J trimming: 8 bases; junction bases outside the gene matches: 11. Germline-derived CDR1 and CDR2 are SGHRS and YFSETQ. The CDR3 nucleotides read TGCGCCAGCAGCCCGACCACGACAGGGGGCAGCGAAAAACTGTTTTTT. It specifies CASSPTTTGGSEKLFF. The entire variable domain, with the rest obtained from reference TRBV5-1 and TRBJ1-4, is as follows: KAGVTQTPRYLIKTRGQQVTLSCSPISGHRSVSWYQQTPGQGLQFLFEYFSETQRNKGNFPGRFSGRQFSNSRSEMNVSTLELGDSALYLCASSPTTTGGSEKLFFGSGTQLSVL.

The chain employs TRBV14 and TRBJ2-1, with D unclear. CDR1 and CDR2 (germline): SGHDN, FVKESK. The CDR3 is 15 amino acids. V was cut by 7 bases and J by 2 bases, with 15 bases left in between. The CDR3 DNA sequence: TGTGCCAGCACCAAGTACGTGGGCACCTACAATGAGCAGTTCTTC. Translating gives CASTKYVGTYNEQFF.

The chain has TRBV6-5 and TRBJ1-1; perhaps TRBD1 as D (5 bases). Deletions cut 8 bases from V and 1 base from J, with 14 bases between. CDR1 is MNHEY, CDR2 SVGAGI, per germline. The CDR3 length is 14 residues. The CDR3 sequence: CASLRDIGNTEAFF. CDR3 nucleotide sequence: TGTGCCAGCCTCAGGGATATAGGGAACACTGAAGCTTTCTTT.

This chain uses TRBV15 with TRBJ1-2, with D unclear. Germline V gene lookup returns CDR1 LNHNV and CDR2 YYDKDF (reference sequence). Between the trimmed V and J ends, which lost 0 bases and 7 bases, there was a span of 9 bases. The CDR3 consists of 13 residues. This chain's CDR3 is CATSREGFGGYTF. CDR3 DNA: TGTGCCACCAGCAGAGAGGGATTTGGTGGCTACACCTTC.

The CDR3 loop is CASSGSDVNEKLFF. In DNA, the CDR3 is TGTGCCAGCAGTGGCAGCGATGTTAATGAAAAACTGTTTTTT. The V gene is TRBV28, the J gene TRBJ1-4, with no clear D. Per germline, CDR1 MDHEN and CDR2 SYDVKM. V was shortened by 5 bases and J by 4 bases, with 11 bases between the two germline ends. The CDR3 totals 14 residues.